This TCR beta chain appears in the sequencing data of a study of cytomegalovirus exposure and HLA in healthy donors. Study-level information: Earlier results showed roughly 110 million unique TCR beta sequences derived from about 179 million T cells.

Study-wide results and limits: Rarity marked most TCR sequences, yet some public TCRs occurred in many donors. It was taken for granted in presence/absence analyses that sequencing depth across donors was roughly uniform. At a 0.05 false discovery rate, a later analysis found around 15,000 TCR beta sequences to be associated with HLA alleles.

The CDR3 runs 14 residues. Germline V lookup: CDR1 LNHNV, CDR2 YYDKDF (reference sequence). The trim removed 3 bases at V and 5 bases at J, leaving 3 bases unmatched. With respect to this clone: Its cognate antigen is unknown.

In the PCR, 60 Vbeta and 13 Jbeta primers were used. Assay used: immunoSEQ multiplex PCR; TCRdb lists only in-frame clones, some missing. The sample yields some 130,000 clones, over 70% seen once. The sequencing sample was made of PBMCs. The sequence derives from a man younger than 45 in good health and CMV-seronegative. The V gene is TRBV15, the J gene TRBJ2-3, with 9 bases matching TRBD2. CDR3 nucleotide sequence: TGTGCCACCAGCAGGATAGCGGGAGTAGATACGCAGTATTTT. Residues: CATSRIAGVDTQYF.